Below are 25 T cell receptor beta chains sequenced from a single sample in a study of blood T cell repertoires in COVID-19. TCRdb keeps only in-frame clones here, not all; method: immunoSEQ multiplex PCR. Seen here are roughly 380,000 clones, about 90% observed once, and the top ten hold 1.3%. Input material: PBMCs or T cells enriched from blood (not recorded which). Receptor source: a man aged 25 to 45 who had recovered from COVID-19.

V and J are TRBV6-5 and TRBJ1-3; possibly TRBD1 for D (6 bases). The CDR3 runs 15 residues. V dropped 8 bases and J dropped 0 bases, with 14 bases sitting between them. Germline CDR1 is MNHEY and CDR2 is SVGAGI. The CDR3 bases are TGTGCCAGCCAGAGACGGGACAACTCTGGAAACACCATATATTTT. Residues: CASQRRDNSGNTIYF.

CDR3 sequence: CASSQTGEPTDTQYF. For the CDR3, the DNA is TGTGCCAGCAGCCAGACAGGGGAGCCCACAGATACGCAGTATTTT. The chain recombines TRBV14 with TRBJ2-3; 8 bases are shared with TRBD1. After removal of 3 bases from V and 2 bases from J, the junction contained 4 bases not matched to a gene. The CDR3 consists of 15 residues. The V gene's germline CDR1 is SGHDN and CDR2 FVKESK.

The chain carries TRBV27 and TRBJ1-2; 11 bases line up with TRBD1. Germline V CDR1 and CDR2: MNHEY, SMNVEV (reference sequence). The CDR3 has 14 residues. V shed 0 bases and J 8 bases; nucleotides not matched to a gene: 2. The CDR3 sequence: CASSLSGTGGGYTF. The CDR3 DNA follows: TGTGCCAGCAGTTTATCGGGGACAGGGGGAGGCTACACCTTC.

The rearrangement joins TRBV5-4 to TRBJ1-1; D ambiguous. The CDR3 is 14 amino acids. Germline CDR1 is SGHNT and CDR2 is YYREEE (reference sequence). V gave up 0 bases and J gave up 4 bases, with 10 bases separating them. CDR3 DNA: TGTGCCAGCAGCTTGGAAAGTCGGGGCACTGAAGCTTTCTTT. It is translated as CASSLESRGTEAFF.

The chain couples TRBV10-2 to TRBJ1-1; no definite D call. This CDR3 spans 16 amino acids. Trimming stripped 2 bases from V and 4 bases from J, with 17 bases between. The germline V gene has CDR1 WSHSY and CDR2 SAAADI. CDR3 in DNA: TGCGCCAGCAGTGAGGGATGGAGGGTTTATGTCACTGAAGCTTTCTTT. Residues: CASSEGWRVYVTEAFF.

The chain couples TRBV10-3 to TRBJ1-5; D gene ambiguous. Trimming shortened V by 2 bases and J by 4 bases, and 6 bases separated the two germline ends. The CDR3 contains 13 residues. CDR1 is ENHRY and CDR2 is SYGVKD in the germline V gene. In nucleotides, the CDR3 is TGTGCCATCAGTGAGGCAACTAATCAGCCCCAGCATTTT. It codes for CAISEATNQPQHF.

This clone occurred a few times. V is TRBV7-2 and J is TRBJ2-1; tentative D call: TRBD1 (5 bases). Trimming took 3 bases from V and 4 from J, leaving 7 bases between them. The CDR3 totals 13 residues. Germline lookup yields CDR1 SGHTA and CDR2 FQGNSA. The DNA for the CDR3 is TGTGCCAGCAGCTTGACAGTTTACAATGAGCAGTTCTTC. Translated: CASSLTVYNEQFF.

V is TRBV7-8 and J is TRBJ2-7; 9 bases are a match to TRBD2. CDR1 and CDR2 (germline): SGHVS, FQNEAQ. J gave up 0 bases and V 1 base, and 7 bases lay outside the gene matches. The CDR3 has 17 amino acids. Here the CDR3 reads CASSLGGLAGSSYEQYF. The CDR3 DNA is TGTGCCAGCAGCTTAGGTGGGCTAGCGGGAAGCTCCTACGAGCAGTACTTC.

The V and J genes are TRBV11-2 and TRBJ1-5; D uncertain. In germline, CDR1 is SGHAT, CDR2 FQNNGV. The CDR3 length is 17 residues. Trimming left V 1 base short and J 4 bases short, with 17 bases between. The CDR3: CASSLVPRDHVNQPQHF. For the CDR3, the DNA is TGTGCCAGCAGCTTAGTTCCGAGAGATCACGTTAATCAGCCCCAGCATTTT.

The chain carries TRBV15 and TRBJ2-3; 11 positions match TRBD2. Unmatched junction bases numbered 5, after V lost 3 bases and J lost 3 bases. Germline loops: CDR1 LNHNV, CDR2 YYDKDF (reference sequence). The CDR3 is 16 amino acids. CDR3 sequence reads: CATSRLAGGRTDTQYF. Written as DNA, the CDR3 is TGTGCCACCAGCAGGCTAGCGGGGGGACGTACAGATACGCAGTATTTT.

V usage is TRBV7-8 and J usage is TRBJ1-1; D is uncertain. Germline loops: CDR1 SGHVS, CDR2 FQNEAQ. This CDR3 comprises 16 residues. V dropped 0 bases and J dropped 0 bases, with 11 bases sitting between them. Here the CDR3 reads CASSLASKTVNTEAFF. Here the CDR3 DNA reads TGTGCCAGCAGCTTAGCGAGTAAAACAGTGAACACTGAAGCTTTCTTT.

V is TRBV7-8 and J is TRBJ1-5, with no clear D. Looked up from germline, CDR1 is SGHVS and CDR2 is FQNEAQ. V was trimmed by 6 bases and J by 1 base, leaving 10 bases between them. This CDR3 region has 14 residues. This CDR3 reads CASRTGVSNQPQHF. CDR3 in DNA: TGTGCCAGCAGGACCGGAGTAAGCAATCAGCCCCAGCATTTT.

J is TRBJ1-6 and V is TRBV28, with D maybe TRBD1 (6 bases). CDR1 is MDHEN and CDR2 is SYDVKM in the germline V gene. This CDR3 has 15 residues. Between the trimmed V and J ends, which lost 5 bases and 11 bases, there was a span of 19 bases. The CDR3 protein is CASSIPTGLGAPLHF. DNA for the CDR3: TGTGCCAGCAGTATACCTACAGGGCTTGGTGCACCCCTCCACTTT.

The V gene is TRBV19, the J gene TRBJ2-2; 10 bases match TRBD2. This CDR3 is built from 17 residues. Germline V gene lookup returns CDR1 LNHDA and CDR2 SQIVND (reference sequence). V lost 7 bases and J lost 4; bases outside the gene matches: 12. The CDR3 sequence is CASTTIQRGGRTGELFF. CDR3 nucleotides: TGTGCCAGTACCACTATCCAGCGGGGGGGACGCACCGGGGAGCTGTTTTTT.

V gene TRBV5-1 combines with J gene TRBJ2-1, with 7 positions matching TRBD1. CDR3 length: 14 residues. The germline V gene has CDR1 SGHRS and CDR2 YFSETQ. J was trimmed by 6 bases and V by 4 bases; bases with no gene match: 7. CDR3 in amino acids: CASSQTGTVNEQFF. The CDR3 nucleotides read TGCGCCAGCAGCCAGACTGGGACAGTCAATGAGCAGTTCTTC.

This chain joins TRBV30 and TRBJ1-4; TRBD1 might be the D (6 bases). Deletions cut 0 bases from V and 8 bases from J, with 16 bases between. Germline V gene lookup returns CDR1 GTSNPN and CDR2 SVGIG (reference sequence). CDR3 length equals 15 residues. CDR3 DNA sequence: TGTGCCTGGAGTGTACGGGGGGCCCCGGGAGAAAAACTGTTTTTT. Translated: CAWSVRGAPGEKLFF.

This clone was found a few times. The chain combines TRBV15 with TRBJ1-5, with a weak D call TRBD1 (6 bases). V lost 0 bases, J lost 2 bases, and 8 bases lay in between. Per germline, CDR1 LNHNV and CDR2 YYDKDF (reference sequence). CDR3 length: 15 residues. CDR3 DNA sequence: TGTGCCACCAGCAGAGAAGGACAGCGCAATCAGCCCCAGCATTTT. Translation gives CATSREGQRNQPQHF.

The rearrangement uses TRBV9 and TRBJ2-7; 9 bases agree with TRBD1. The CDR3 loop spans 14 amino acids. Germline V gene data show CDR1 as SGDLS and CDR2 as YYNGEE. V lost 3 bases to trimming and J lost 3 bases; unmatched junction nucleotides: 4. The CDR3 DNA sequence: TGTGCCAGCAGCGAGGGACAGGGTATCTACGAGCAGTACTTC. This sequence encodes CASSEGQGIYEQYF.

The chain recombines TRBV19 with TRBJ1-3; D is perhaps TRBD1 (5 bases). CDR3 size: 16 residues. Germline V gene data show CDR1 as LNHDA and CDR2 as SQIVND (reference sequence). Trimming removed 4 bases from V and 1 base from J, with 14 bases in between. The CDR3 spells CASSSIGQTSGNTIYF. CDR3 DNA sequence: TGTGCCAGTAGTAGCATAGGACAAACGTCTGGAAACACCATATATTTT.

The CDR3 here is CASKAGAHGYTF. CDR3 sequence (DNA): TGTGCCAGTAAGGCAGGGGCGCATGGCTACACCTTC. V gene TRBV19 combines with J gene TRBJ1-2, with D maybe TRBD1 (6 bases). CDR3 size: 12 residues. CDR1 and CDR2 from the germline V gene are LNHDA and SQIVND (reference sequence). V was pared by 7 bases and J by 6 bases, with 12 bases between.

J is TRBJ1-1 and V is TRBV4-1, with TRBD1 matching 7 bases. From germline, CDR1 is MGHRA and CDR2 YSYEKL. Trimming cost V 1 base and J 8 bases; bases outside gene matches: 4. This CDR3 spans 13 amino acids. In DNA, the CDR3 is TGCGCCAGCAGCCAAGGTCCAGGGGGGGAAGCTTTCTTT. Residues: CASSQGPGGEAFF.

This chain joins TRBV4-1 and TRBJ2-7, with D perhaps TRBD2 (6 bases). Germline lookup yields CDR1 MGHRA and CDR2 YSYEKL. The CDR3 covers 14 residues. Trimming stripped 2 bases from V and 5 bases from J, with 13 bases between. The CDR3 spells CASSQLLALDEQYF. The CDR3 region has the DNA TGCGCCAGCAGCCAACTTCTAGCGCTAGACGAGCAGTACTTC.

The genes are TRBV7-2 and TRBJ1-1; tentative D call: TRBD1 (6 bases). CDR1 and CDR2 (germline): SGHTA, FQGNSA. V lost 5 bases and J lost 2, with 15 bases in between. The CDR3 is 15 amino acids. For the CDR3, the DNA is TGTGCCAGCAGCCCTTCCGGGACACATAACACTGAAGCTTTCTTT. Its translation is CASSPSGTHNTEAFF.

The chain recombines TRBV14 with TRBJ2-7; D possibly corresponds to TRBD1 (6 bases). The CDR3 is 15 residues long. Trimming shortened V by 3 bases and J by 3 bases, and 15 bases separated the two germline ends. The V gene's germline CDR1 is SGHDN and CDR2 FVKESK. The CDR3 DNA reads TGTGCCAGCAGCCAGCCCGACAGGTCCGACTACGAGCAGTACTTC. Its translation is CASSQPDRSDYEQYF.

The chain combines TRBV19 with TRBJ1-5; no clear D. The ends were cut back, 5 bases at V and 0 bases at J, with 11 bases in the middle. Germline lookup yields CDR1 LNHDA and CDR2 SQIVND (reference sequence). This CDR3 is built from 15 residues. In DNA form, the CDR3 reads TGTGCCAGTAGTCAACAGCAATTTAGCAATCAGCCCCAGCATTTT. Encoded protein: CASSQQQFSNQPQHF.